Presented here are 29 T cell receptor beta chains from one specimen sequenced in a study of cytomegalovirus exposure and HLA in healthy donors. It was with 60 Vbeta and 13 Jbeta primers that the PCR ran. Assay used: immunoSEQ multiplex PCR; TCRdb lists only in-frame clones, some missing. The data hold over 100,000 clones, with about three quarters observed a single time. Material: PBMCs. These receptors were collected from a woman in her 30s in good health and CMV-seropositive.

This chain links TRBV28 with TRBJ2-5, with D maybe TRBD2 (6 bases). CDR1 and CDR2 (germline): MDHEN, SYDVKM. CDR3 length: 14 residues. The ends were cut back, 4 bases at V and 5 bases at J, with 14 bases in the middle. Here the CDR3 reads CASSSGLRAETQYF. Written as DNA, the CDR3 is TGTGCCAGCAGTTCGGGACTCCGCGCGGAGACCCAGTACTTC.

The rearrangement links TRBV6-5 to TRBJ1-5; the D is unclear. Germline V CDR1 and CDR2: MNHEY, SVGAGI. This CDR3 contains 13 residues. Trimming left V 5 bases short and J 4 bases short, with 9 bases between. For the CDR3, the DNA is TGTGCCAGCAGTCAAACGGAGAATCAGCCCCAGCATTTT. Translated, it gives CASSQTENQPQHF.

The genes are TRBV27 and TRBJ2-2; possible D gene TRBD2, 6 bases. The CDR3 spans 14 residues. Germline-derived CDR1 and CDR2 are MNHEY and SMNVEV (reference sequence). V lost 6 bases, J lost 8 bases, and 16 bases lay in between. CDR3 bases: TGTGCCAGCAGCCCCTTGTCTAGCGCTGGGGAGCTGTTTTTT. It encodes CASSPLSSAGELFF.

CDR3 protein: CASSLLPLDQPQHF. The CDR3 DNA sequence: TGTGCCAGCAGCTTACTCCCACTAGATCAGCCCCAGCATTTT. The chain couples TRBV5-5 to TRBJ1-5; D is unresolved. This CDR3 is 14 amino acids long. CDR1 and CDR2 (germline): SGHKS, YYEKEE (reference sequence). V was shortened by 2 bases and J by 5 bases, with 11 bases between the two germline ends.

The sample holds a few counts of this clone. The gene calls are TRBV5-6 and TRBJ2-2, with D possibly TRBD2 on 6 matching bases. CDR3 size: 16 residues. The germline gives CDR1 SGHDT, CDR2 YYEEEE. Trimming stripped 3 bases from V and 7 bases from J, with 19 bases between. The CDR3 bases are TGTGCCAGCAGCTCTTTTACGGGACTCGGGGGCGGGGAGCTGTTTTTT. It yields the protein CASSSFTGLGGGELFF.

This chain connects TRBV7-2 to TRBJ2-1, with 8 bases matching TRBD2. The CDR3 loop spans 16 amino acids. Germline V CDR1 and CDR2: SGHTA, FQGNSA. With 1 base clipped from V and 10 bases from J, the junction kept 12 bases outside the gene matches. CDR3 sequence reads: CASSLDPTGGGGEQFF. CDR3 bases: TGTGCCAGCAGCTTAGACCCCACGGGAGGCGGGGGGGAGCAGTTCTTC.

The J gene is TRBJ2-4, the V gene TRBV28; the D gene is possibly TRBD1 (9 bases). CDR3 length: 12 residues. CDR1 is MDHEN and CDR2 is SYDVKM in the germline V gene. Trimming stripped 10 bases from V and 10 bases from J, with 17 bases between. CDR3 in amino acids: CAIAGQGEIQYF. In DNA form, the CDR3 reads TGTGCCATAGCGGGACAGGGTGAAATTCAGTACTTC. The full variable domain, completed using reference TRBV28 and TRBJ2-4, is DVKVTQSSRYLVKRTGEKVFLECVQDMDHENMFWYRQDPGLGLRLIYFSYDVKMKEKGDIPEGYSVSREKKERFSLILESASTNQTSMYLCAIAGQGEIQYFGAGTRLSVL.

The rearrangement links TRBV4-2 to TRBJ2-5, with 10 bases matching TRBD2. The CDR3 consists of 15 residues. Germline V gene lookup returns CDR1 LGHNA and CDR2 YNFKEQ. Trimming cost V 1 base and J 2 bases; bases outside gene matches: 1. CDR3 residues: CASSQGTSGQETQYF. CDR3 in DNA: TGTGCCAGCAGCCAAGGGACTAGCGGACAAGAGACCCAGTACTTC.

This clone was observed once. The chain couples TRBV28 to TRBJ1-6; the D is unclear. From germline, CDR1 is MDHEN and CDR2 SYDVKM. The CDR3 totals 12 residues. Trimming shortened V by 8 bases and J by 7 bases, and 9 bases separated the two germline ends. Here the CDR3 reads CASQDQNSPLHF. CDR3 bases: TGTGCCAGCCAGGATCAGAATTCACCCCTCCACTTT.

The V call is TRBV11-2, the J call TRBJ1-1; D is ambiguous. The CDR3 covers 17 residues. V lost 1 base, J lost 1 base, and 16 bases lay in between. Germline CDR1 is SGHAT and CDR2 is FQNNGV. The chain's CDR3 is CASSLARGGQKNTEAFF. The CDR3 DNA is TGTGCCAGCAGCTTAGCTAGAGGAGGGCAAAAGAACACTGAAGCTTTCTTT. Full variable domain (missing parts from reference TRBV11-2 and TRBJ1-1): EAGVAQSPRYKIIEKRQSVAFWCNPISGHATLYWYQQILGQGPKLLIQFQNNGVVDDSQLPKDRFSAERLKGVDSTLKIQPAKLEDSAVYLCASSLARGGQKNTEAFFGQGTRLTVV.

The CDR3 DNA is TGTGCCAGCAGCCCCTTTAGAGCCAGCGGGGACTCCTACGAGCAGTACTTC. Protein: CASSPFRASGDSYEQYF. V gene TRBV7-9 combines with J gene TRBJ2-7, with 7 bases aligning to TRBD2. Germline lookup yields CDR1 SEHNR and CDR2 FQNEAQ (reference sequence). Trimming at V came to 5 bases and at J to 0 bases, leaving 13 bases not matched to a gene. There are 17 residues in the CDR3. Full variable domain (missing parts from reference TRBV7-9 and TRBJ2-7): DTGVSQNPRHKITKRGQNVTFRCDPISEHNRLYWYRQTLGQGPEFLTYFQNEAQLEKSRLLSDRFSAERPKGSFSTLEIQRTEQGDSAMYLCASSPFRASGDSYEQYFGPGTRLTVT.

A few counts support this clone. The V call is TRBV7-9, the J call TRBJ1-1; TRBD1 might be the D (6 bases). Germline V CDR1 and CDR2: SEHNR, FQNEAQ (reference sequence). The V end lost 7 bases, the J end lost 1 base, and 10 bases lay between the germline ends. The CDR3 runs to 13 residues. Here the CDR3 reads CASTQDRNTEAFF. The CDR3 DNA reads TGTGCCAGCACCCAGGACAGGAACACTGAAGCTTTCTTT.

The V gene is TRBV7-9, the J gene TRBJ2-7, with 13 bases fitting TRBD2. The CDR3 sequence is 16 residues long. Trimming at V came to 5 bases and at J to 2 bases, leaving 6 bases not matched to a gene. Germline-derived CDR1 and CDR2 are SEHNR and FQNEAQ (reference sequence). The DNA for the CDR3 is TGTGCCAGCAGCCGACTAGCGGGGGGACTTACCTACGAGCAGTACTTC. As protein: CASSRLAGGLTYEQYF.

This clone was counted only a few times. This chain uses TRBV7-9 with TRBJ2-7, with 13 bases lining up with TRBD2. The CDR3 runs 15 residues. Germline V gene lookup returns CDR1 SEHNR and CDR2 FQNEAQ (reference sequence). The ends lost 1 base at V and 6 bases at J; junction bases unmatched: 3. The CDR3 reads CASSLGTSGGSEQYF. In nucleotides, the CDR3 is TGTGCCAGCAGCTTAGGGACTAGCGGGGGATCCGAGCAGTACTTC.

The V gene is TRBV4-3, the J gene TRBJ1-2; 9 bases map to TRBD1. The CDR3 extends over 14 amino acids. In germline, CDR1 is LGHNA, CDR2 YSLEER. V lost 4 bases to trimming and J lost 4 bases; unmatched junction nucleotides: 4. CDR3 protein: CASSRGQGTYGYTF. The CDR3 bases are TGCGCCAGCAGCCGAGGACAGGGGACCTATGGCTACACCTTC.

The chain employs TRBV7-9 and TRBJ1-2; D gene uncertain. The V end was cut by 0 bases, the J end by 6 bases, with 20 bases between. Germline CDR1 SEHNR, CDR2 FQNEAQ (reference sequence). CDR3 length equals 17 residues. CDR3 protein: CASSLASRERLGNGYTF. The CDR3 DNA follows: TGTGCCAGCAGCTTAGCGTCGAGAGAGCGGCTCGGGAATGGCTACACCTTC.

This clone was counted between two and nine times. The chain links TRBV10-3 to TRBJ1-1; D gene unclear. The germline V gene has CDR1 ENHRY and CDR2 SYGVKD. The V and J ends lost 2 bases and 2 bases respectively, with 9 bases between them. The CDR3 covers 14 residues. CDR3 sequence (DNA): TGTGCCATCAGTGAGCCCAGAAGAAACACTGAAGCTTTCTTT. Residues: CAISEPRRNTEAFF.

This chain links TRBV5-1 with TRBJ1-3; 10 bases agree with TRBD1. CDR3 length: 15 amino acids. Germline lookup yields CDR1 SGHRS and CDR2 YFSETQ. The V gene end was trimmed by 4 bases and the J gene end by 2 bases; junction bases not matched to a gene: 3. The CDR3 DNA reads TGCGCCAGCAGCGACGACAGGGGGCCTGGAAACACCATATATTTT. This translates into CASSDDRGPGNTIYF. Filled out from reference TRBV5-1 and TRBJ1-3, the complete variable domain reads KAGVTQTPRYLIKTRGQQVTLSCSPISGHRSVSWYQQTPGQGLQFLFEYFSETQRNKGNFPGRFSGRQFSNSRSEMNVSTLELGDSALYLCASSDDRGPGNTIYFGEGSWLTVV.

The rearrangement uses TRBV5-1 and TRBJ2-5, with unresolved D. Germline V gene sequence: CDR1 SGHRS, CDR2 YFSETQ. CDR3 length: 13 amino acids. The germline V and J ends were trimmed by 0 bases and 5 bases, with 8 bases remaining between them. CDR3 bases: TGCGCCAGCAGCTTGGGAGTTGGTGAGACCCAGTACTTC. Translated: CASSLGVGETQYF.

The chain uses TRBV6-1 and TRBJ1-5; no clear D gene. CDR1 MNHNS and CDR2 SASEGT come from the germline V gene. Trimming removed 6 bases at V and 3 bases at J, with 6 bases between. The CDR3 covers 12 residues. In nucleotides, the CDR3 is TGTGCCAGCAGCCAATCCAATCAGCCCCAGCATTTT. Amino acids: CASSQSNQPQHF.

The chain links TRBV18 to TRBJ2-5, with D unclear. This CDR3 has 12 amino acids. Germline CDR1 and CDR2: KGHSH and LQKENI. V lost 2 bases and J lost 7, with 8 bases in between. CDR3 nucleotides: TGTGCCAGCTCACCAGATCCGGGGACCCAGTACTTC. Translated: CASSPDPGTQYF. The full variable domain, in which reference TRBV18 and TRBJ2-5 provide the parts outside the CDR3, is NAGVMQNPRHLVRRRGQEARLRCSPMKGHSHVYWYRQLPEEGLKFMVYLQKENIIDESGMPKERFSAEFPKEGPSILRIQQVVRGDSAAYFCASSPDPGTQYFGPGTRLLVL.

The chain joins TRBV5-1 to TRBJ2-1, with TRBD2 matching over 14 bases. This CDR3 contains 14 residues. J was trimmed by 10 bases and V by 0 bases; bases with no gene match: 0. From germline, CDR1 is SGHRS and CDR2 YFSETQ. The DNA of the CDR3 is TGCGCCAGCAGCTTGGGGACTAGCGGGGGGGAGCAGTTCTTC. Translating it yields CASSLGTSGGEQFF.

This chain joins TRBV7-9 and TRBJ2-5, with D possibly TRBD2 on 5 matching bases. Germline lookup yields CDR1 SEHNR and CDR2 FQNEAQ (reference sequence). The V end lost 4 bases, the J end lost 7 bases, and 7 bases lay between the germline ends. The CDR3 is made up of 11 amino acids. The CDR3 loop reads CASSSAGTQYF. The CDR3, as DNA: TGTGCCAGCAGCTCCGCGGGGACCCAGTACTTC.

The rearrangement uses TRBV28 and TRBJ1-2; a possible D gene is TRBD1 (5 bases). The CDR3 contains 15 residues. The V and J ends lost 6 bases and 4 bases respectively, with 18 bases between them. The germline V gene has CDR1 MDHEN and CDR2 SYDVKM. CDR3 protein: CASSLLGQGFYGYTF. The CDR3 DNA reads as TGTGCCAGCAGCTTACTGGGGCAGGGATTCTATGGCTACACCTTC.

The V gene is TRBV11-3, the J gene TRBJ1-1, with D maybe TRBD1 (6 bases). V lost 0 bases, J lost 5 bases, and 10 bases lay in between. Germline V CDR1 and CDR2: SGHNT, YENEEA. The CDR3 sequence is 14 residues long. DNA of the CDR3: TGTGCCAGCAGCTTAGAGGGGGCGGATACTGAAGCTTTCTTT. Protein sequence: CASSLEGADTEAFF. Filled out from reference TRBV11-3 and TRBJ1-1, the complete variable domain reads EAGVVQSPRYKIIEKKQPVAFWCNPISGHNTLYWYLQNLGQGPELLIRYENEEAVDDSQLPKDRFSAERLKGVDSTLKIQPAELGDSAVYLCASSLEGADTEAFFGQGTRLTVV.

The V and J genes are TRBV30 and TRBJ2-2; TRBD1 might be the D (5 bases). CDR1 GTSNPN and CDR2 SVGIG come from the germline V gene (reference sequence). Trimming shortened V by 3 bases and J by 2 bases, and 10 bases separated the two germline ends. The CDR3 has 14 amino acids. CDR3 amino acids: CAWRWGVNTGELFF. The DNA of the CDR3 is TGTGCCTGGAGGTGGGGCGTTAACACCGGGGAGCTGTTTTTT.

The V and J genes are TRBV27 and TRBJ2-2, with 8 bases aligning to TRBD1. After removal of 8 bases from V and 3 bases from J, the junction contained 14 bases not matched to a gene. The CDR3 has 17 residues. Germline V CDR1 and CDR2: MNHEY, SMNVEV (reference sequence). This CDR3 reads CASGGLGQGWDTGELFF. For the CDR3, the DNA is TGTGCCAGCGGCGGACTTGGACAGGGTTGGGACACCGGGGAGCTGTTTTTT.

Details on this clone: Compared with germline, one end of the junction differs, possibly owing to a read error. The rearrangement joins TRBV7-9 to TRBJ2-2; D is possibly TRBD1 (5 bases). CDR1 and CDR2 (germline): SEHNR, FQNEAQ (reference sequence). CDR3 length equals 14 residues. The CDR3 reads CSSSFYGDSGELFF. Written as DNA, the CDR3 is TGTTCCAGCAGCTTCTACGGAGACAGCGGGGAGCTGTTTTTT.

This chain connects TRBV9 to TRBJ2-5; D gene uncertain. In germline, CDR1 is SGDLS, CDR2 YYNGEE. The CDR3 consists of 14 residues. V lost 3 bases to trimming and J lost 1 base, with 10 bases between them. CDR3 region: CASSGARLQETQYF. CDR3 coding DNA: TGTGCCAGCAGCGGAGCTCGCCTCCAAGAGACCCAGTACTTC.